This record concerns one TCR beta chain sequence. The antigen remains unidentified. The data belong to a study of T-cell reconstitution after alpha-beta-depleted transplantation in children. Study-level results: By about two months after transplant, alpha-beta T cells reportedly arose from several hundred graft clones that had expanded. Surviving recipient T cells and thymic progenitors accounted for the high day-60 TCRbeta diversity observed in some patients. Once a year had passed after transplant, T-cell counts and diversity came mostly from newly produced T cells.

There are 15 residues in the CDR3. V lost 1 base, J lost 3 bases, and 2 bases stayed unmatched. CDR1 is LNHNV, CDR2 YYDKDF, per germline (reference sequence). Unique molecular identifiers were used in preparing the TCRbeta library. TCRdb reprocessed the PCR reads via MiXCR and lists one record per CDR3 protein. The sample records approximately 150 distinct CDR3 sequences, around 9% being singletons. The specimen comprised PBMCs, sampled before TCRalphabeta/CD19-depleted stem cell transplant. V is TRBV15 and J is TRBJ2-1, with 8 nucleotides matching TRBD1. This TCR was recovered from a boy between 2 and 10 years old with chronic granulomatous disease, due to receive a stem cell transplant. Here the CDR3 DNA reads TGTGCCACCAGCAGAGTGACAGGGGACTACAATGAGCAGTTCTTC. Translation gives CATSRVTGDYNEQFF.